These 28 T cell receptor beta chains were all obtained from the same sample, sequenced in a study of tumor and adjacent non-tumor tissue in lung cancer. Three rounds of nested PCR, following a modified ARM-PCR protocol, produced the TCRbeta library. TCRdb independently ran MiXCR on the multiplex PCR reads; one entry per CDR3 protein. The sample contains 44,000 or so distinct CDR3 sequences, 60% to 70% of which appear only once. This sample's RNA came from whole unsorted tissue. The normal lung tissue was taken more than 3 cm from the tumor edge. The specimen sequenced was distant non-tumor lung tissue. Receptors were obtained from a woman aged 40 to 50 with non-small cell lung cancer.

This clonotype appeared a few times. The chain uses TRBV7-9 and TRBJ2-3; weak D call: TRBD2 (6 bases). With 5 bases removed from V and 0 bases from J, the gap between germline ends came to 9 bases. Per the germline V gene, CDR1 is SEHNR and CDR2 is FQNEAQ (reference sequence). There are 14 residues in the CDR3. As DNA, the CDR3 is TGTGCCAGCAGCACCGCGGGGAGCACAGATACGCAGTATTTT. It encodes CASSTAGSTDTQYF.

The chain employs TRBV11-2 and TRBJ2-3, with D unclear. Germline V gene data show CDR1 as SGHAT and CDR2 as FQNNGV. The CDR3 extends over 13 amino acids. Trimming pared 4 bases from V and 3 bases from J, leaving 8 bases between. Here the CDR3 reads CASSSLGTDTQYF. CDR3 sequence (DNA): TGTGCCAGCAGCTCTCTGGGAACAGATACGCAGTATTTT.

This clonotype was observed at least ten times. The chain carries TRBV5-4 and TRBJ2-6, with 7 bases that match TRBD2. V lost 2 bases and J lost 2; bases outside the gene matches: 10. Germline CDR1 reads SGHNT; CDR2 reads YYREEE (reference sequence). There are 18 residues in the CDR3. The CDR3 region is CASSFGRGAYPGANVLTF. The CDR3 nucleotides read TGTGCCAGCAGCTTTGGGAGGGGCGCTTACCCTGGGGCCAACGTCCTGACTTTC.

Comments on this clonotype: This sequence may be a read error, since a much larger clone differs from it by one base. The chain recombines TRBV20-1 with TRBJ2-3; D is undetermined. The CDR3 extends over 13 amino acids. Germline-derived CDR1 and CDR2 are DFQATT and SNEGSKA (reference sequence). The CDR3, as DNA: TGCAATGCTAGACTCATTAGGGCAGATACGCAGTATTTT. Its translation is CNARLIRADTQYF.

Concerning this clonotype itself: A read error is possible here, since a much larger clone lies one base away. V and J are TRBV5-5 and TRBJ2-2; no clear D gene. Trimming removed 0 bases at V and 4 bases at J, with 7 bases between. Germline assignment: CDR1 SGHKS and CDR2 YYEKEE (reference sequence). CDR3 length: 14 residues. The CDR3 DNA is TGTGCCAGCAGCTTGGTTTCCCGCACCGGGGAGCTGTTTTTT. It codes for CASSLVSRTGELFF.

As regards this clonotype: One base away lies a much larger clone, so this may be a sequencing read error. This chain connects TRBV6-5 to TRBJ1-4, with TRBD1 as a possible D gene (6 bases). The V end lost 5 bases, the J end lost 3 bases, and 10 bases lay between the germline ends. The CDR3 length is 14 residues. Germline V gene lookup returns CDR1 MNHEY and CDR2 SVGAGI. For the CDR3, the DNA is TGTGCCAGCAGTGGGCAGGGGTCTAATGAAAAACTGTTTTTT. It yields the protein CASSGQGSNEKLFF.

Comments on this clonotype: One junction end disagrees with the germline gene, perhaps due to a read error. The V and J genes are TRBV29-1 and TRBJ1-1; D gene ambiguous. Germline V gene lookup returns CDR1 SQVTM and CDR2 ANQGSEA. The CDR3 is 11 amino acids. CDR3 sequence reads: CSAWVVSKGLF. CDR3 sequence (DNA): TGCAGCGCCTGGGTGGTATCTAAAGGACTCTTT.

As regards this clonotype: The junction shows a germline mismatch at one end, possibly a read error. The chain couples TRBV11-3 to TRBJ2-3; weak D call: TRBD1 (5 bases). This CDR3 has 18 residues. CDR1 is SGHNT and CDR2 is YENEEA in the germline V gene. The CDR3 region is CARSLRLGQGPFTDTQYF. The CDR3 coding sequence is TGTGCCCGCAGCTTAAGGCTGGGGCAAGGGCCGTTCACAGATACGCAGTATTTT.

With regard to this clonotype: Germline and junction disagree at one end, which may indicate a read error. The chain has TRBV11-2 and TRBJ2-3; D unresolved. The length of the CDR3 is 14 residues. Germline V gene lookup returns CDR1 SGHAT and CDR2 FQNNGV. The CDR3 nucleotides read TGTACCAGCAGCCCTCTAAGTGCGGCAGATGCGCAGTATTTT. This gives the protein CTSSPLSAADAQYF.

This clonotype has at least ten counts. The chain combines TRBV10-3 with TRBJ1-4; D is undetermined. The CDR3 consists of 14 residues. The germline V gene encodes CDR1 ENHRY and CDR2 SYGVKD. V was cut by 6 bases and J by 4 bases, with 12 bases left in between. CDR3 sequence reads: CAISQDILNEKLFF. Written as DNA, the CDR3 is TGTGCCATCAGCCAAGACATTCTTAATGAAAAACTGTTTTTT.

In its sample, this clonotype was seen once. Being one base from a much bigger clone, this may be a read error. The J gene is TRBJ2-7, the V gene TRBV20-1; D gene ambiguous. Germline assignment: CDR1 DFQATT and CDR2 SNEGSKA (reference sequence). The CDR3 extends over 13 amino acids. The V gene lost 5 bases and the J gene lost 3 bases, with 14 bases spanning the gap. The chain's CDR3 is CSAPVEDLYEQYF. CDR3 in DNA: TGCAGTGCTCCTGTAGAGGACCTCTACGAGCAGTACTTC.

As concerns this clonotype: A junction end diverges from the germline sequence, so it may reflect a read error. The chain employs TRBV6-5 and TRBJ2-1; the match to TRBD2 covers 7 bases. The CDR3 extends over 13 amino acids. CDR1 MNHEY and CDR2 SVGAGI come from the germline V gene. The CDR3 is CAISYGAGVNQLF. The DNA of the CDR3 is TGTGCCATCAGTTACGGTGCGGGGGTAAATCAGTTATTC.

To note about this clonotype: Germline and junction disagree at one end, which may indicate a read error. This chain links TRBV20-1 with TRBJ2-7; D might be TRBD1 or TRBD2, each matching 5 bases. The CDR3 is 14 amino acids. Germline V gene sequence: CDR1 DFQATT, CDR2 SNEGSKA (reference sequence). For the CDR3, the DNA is TGCAGAGCTAGTATGTGGGGTGGGGGATACGAGCGGTACTTC. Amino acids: CRASMWGGGYERYF.

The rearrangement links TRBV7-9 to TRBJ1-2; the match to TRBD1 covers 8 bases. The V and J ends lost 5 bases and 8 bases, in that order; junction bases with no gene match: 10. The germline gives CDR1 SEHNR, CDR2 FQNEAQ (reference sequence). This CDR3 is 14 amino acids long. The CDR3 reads CASSRTGQDRGYTF. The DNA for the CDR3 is TGTGCCAGCAGCCGTACGGGACAGGATCGCGGCTACACCTTC. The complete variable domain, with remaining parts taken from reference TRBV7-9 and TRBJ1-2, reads DTGVSQNPRHKITKRGQNVTFRCDPISEHNRLYWYRQTLGQGPEFLTYFQNEAQLEKSRLLSDRFSAERPKGSFSTLEIQRTEQGDSAMYLCASSRTGQDRGYTFGSGTRLTVV.

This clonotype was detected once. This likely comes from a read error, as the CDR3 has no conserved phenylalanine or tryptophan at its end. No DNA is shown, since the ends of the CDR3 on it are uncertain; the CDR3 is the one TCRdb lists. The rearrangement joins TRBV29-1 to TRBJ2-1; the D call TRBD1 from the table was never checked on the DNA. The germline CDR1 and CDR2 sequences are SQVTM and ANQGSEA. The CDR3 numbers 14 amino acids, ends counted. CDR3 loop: CSVAAGYSYNEQFY.

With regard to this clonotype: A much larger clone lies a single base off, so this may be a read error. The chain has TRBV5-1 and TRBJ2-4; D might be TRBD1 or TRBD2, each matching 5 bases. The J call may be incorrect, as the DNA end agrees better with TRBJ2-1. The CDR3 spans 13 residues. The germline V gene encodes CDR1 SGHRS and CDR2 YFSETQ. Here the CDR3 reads CASSSGTGNIQFF. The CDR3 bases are TGCGCCAGCAGCTCAGGGACGGGAAACATTCAGTTCTTC.

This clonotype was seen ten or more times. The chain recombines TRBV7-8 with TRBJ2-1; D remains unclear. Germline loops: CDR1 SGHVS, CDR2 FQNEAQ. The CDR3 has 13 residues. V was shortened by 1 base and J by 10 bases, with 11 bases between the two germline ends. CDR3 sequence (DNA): TGTGCCAGCAGCTTAGAAAAGCTAAGAGAGCAGTTCTTC. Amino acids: CASSLEKLREQFF. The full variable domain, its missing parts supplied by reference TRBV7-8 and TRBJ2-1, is GAGVSQSPRYKVAKRGQDVALRCDPISGHVSLFWYQQALGQGPEFLTYFQNEAQLDKSGLPSDRFFAERPEGSVSTLKIQRTQQEDSAVYLCASSLEKLREQFFGPGTRLTVL.

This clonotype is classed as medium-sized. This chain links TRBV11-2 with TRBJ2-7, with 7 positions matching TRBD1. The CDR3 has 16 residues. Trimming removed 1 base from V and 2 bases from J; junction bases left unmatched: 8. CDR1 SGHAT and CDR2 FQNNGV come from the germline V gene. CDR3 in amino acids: CASSLGRSDRTYEQYF. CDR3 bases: TGTGCCAGCAGCTTAGGTAGATCGGACAGGACCTACGAGCAGTACTTC.

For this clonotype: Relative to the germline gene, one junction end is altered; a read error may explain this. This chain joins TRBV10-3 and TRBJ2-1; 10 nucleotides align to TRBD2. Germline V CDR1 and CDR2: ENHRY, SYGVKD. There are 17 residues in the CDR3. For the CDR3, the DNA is TGTGCTATCAGGAGGGGGTCTAGCGGGAGCCGGTACAATGAGCAATCCTTC. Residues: CAIRRGSSGSRYNEQSF.

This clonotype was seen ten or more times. In DNA form, the CDR3 reads TGTGCCAGCAGCTTGGACCTAGGTTCCTATAATTCACCCCTCCACTTT. Residues: CASSLDLGSYNSPLHF. V usage is TRBV5-5 and J usage is TRBJ1-6; D remains unclear. The CDR3 totals 16 residues. From germline, CDR1 is SGHKS and CDR2 YYEKEE (reference sequence). V lost 0 bases, J lost 1 base, and 8 bases lay in between.

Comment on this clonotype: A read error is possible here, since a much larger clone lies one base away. The CDR3, as DNA: TGCAGTGCCACACCGGGACAGCGCAGCACAGATAAGCAGTATTTT. As protein: CSATPGQRSTDKQYF. V usage is TRBV20-1 and J usage is TRBJ2-3; 7 bases match TRBD1. The CDR3 consists of 15 residues. CDR1 DFQATT and CDR2 SNEGSKA come from the germline V gene (reference sequence).

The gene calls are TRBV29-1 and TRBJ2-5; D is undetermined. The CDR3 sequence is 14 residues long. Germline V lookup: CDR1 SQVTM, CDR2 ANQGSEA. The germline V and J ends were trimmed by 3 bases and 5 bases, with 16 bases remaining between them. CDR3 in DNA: TGCAGCGTTGATCGGGTGGGGAATGGGGAGACCCAGTACTTC. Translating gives CSVDRVGNGETQYF.

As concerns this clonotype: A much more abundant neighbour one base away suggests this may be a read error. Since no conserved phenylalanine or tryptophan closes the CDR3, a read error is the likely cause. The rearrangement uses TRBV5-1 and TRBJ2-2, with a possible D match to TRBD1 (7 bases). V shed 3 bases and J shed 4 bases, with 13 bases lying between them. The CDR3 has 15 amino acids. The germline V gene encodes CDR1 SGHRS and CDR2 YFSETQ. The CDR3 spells CASSWGDSSTGELFY. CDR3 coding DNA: TGCGCCAGCAGCTGGGGGGACAGCTCCACCGGGGAGCTGTTTTAT.

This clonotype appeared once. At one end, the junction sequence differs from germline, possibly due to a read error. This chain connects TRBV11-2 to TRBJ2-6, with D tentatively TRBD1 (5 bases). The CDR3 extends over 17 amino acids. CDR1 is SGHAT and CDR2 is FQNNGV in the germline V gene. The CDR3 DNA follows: TGTGCCAGCAGTCCGAACATGAATGGCTCTGGGGCCAACGTCATGACTTTC. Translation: CASSPNMNGSGANVMTF.

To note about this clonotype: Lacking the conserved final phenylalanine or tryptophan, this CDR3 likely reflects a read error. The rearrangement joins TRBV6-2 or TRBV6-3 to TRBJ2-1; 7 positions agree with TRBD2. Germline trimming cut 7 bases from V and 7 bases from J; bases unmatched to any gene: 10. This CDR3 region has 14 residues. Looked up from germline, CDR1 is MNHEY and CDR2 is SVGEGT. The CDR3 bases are TGTGCCAGCATCTCGATGCGGGAGCGGAATGAGCAGTTCCTC. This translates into CASISMRERNEQFL.

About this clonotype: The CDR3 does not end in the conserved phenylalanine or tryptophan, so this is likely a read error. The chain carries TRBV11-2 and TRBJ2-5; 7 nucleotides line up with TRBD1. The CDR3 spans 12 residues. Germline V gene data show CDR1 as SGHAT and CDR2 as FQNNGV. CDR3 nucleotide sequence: TGTGCTAGCAGCTCCCCAGGGGGGACCCAGTACTTA. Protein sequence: CASSSPGGTQYL.

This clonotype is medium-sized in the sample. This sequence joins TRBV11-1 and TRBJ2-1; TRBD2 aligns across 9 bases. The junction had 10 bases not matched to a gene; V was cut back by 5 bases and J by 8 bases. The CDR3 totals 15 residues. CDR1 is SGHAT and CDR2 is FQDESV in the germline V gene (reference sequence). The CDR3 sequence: CASSRLGLAGDEQFF. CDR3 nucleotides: TGTGCCAGCAGCCGCTTGGGACTAGCTGGGGATGAGCAGTTCTTC.

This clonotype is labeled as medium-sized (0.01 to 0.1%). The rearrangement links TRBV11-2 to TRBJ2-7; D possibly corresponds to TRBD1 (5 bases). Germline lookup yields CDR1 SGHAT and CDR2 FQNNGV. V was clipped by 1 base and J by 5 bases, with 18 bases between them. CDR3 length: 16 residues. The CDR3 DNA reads TGTGCCAGCAGCTTAGGGAATTGGGGCGCAGGAGACGAGCAGTACTTC. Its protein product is CASSLGNWGAGDEQYF.